The 10 T cell receptor beta chains below were found in one sample sequenced in a study of T cells in Graves' hyperthyroidism and ophthalmopathy. TCR beta CDR3 region amplification was performed from RNA transcripts. Initially, a first-round RT-PCR of the TCR CDR3 employed the HTBI primer set. TCRdb reprocessed the multiplex PCR reads with MiXCR, giving one entry per CDR3 protein. The repertoire holds 200,000 to 250,000 distinct CDR3 sequences, with about 18% as singletons. Sequenced input: blood. The receptors come from a man aged 40-49 years with Graves' hyperthyroidism.

The chain links TRBV24-1 to TRBJ2-3, with 15 nucleotides matching TRBD2. V trimming: 0 bases; J trimming: 6 bases; junction bases outside the gene matches: 9. Per germline, CDR1 KGHDR and CDR2 SFDVKD. This CDR3 is built from 19 residues. The CDR3 reads CATSDLRSGLAGGRDTQYF. The CDR3 nucleotides are TGTGCCACCAGTGATTTGAGGAGTGGACTAGCGGGAGGGCGGGATACGCAGTATTTT.

This clonotype was observed at least ten times. The chain carries TRBV10-2 and TRBJ2-7; perhaps TRBD1 as D (6 bases). The germline gives CDR1 WSHSY, CDR2 SAAADI. The V end was cut by 3 bases, the J end by 6 bases, with 12 bases between. The CDR3 loop spans 13 amino acids. The CDR3 spells CASSDLQGSEQYF. CDR3 coding DNA: TGCGCCAGCAGTGACTTACAGGGTTCCGAGCAGTACTTC.

This clonotype turned up a few times. This chain joins TRBV4-2 and TRBJ2-3; TRBD2 aligns across 10 bases. Germline trimming cut 0 bases from V and 4 bases from J; bases unmatched to any gene: 13. The CDR3 extends over 19 amino acids. Per the germline V gene, CDR1 is LGHNA and CDR2 is YNFKEQ. Here the CDR3 reads CASSQDVAGGSFSPDTQYF. The DNA of the CDR3 is TGTGCCAGCAGCCAAGATGTAGCGGGGGGCTCCTTCAGCCCAGATACGCAGTATTTT.

The V call is TRBV20-1, the J call TRBJ2-7; 10 bases are a match to TRBD2. Germline CDR1 reads DFQATT; CDR2 reads SNEGSKA (reference sequence). The CDR3 loop spans 15 amino acids. J was trimmed by 6 bases and V by 3 bases; bases with no gene match: 11. CDR3 sequence: CSASLTSGPQPEQYF. In DNA form, the CDR3 reads TGCAGTGCTAGCCTGACTAGCGGGCCGCAACCCGAGCAGTACTTC.

V is TRBV28 and J is TRBJ2-7; 7 bases are shared with TRBD1. Germline loops: CDR1 MDHEN, CDR2 SYDVKM. Trimming at V came to 7 bases and at J to 5 bases, leaving 5 bases not matched to a gene. The CDR3 covers 12 residues. Written as DNA, the CDR3 is TGTGCCAGCATTTCACAGGGGAACGAGCAGTACTTC. Translating it yields CASISQGNEQYF.

In this sample, this clonotype turned up many times. The chain combines TRBV20-1 with TRBJ2-3; TRBD2 aligns across 10 bases. V was clipped by 5 bases and J by 0 bases; unmatched bases: 5. The CDR3 has 15 amino acids. CDR1 is DFQATT and CDR2 is SNEGSKA in the germline V gene (reference sequence). The CDR3 is CSAATSGASTDTQYF. The CDR3 DNA sequence: TGCAGTGCTGCCACTAGCGGGGCTAGCACAGATACGCAGTATTTT.

Comments on this clonotype: The germline gene is not matched at one end of the junction; a read error may be the cause. J is TRBJ1-1 and V is TRBV5-1; D perhaps matches TRBD1 (5 bases). The CDR3 extends over 15 amino acids. Germline CDR1 reads SGHRS; CDR2 reads YFSETQ. CDR3 DNA sequence: TGCGCCGGCAGCTTGGGGGGAGGACCGAACACTGAAGCTTTCTTT. It encodes CAGSLGGGPNTEAFF. The full variable domain, in which reference TRBV5-1 and TRBJ1-1 provide the parts outside the CDR3, is KAGVTQTPRYLIKTRGQQVTLSCSPISGHRSVSWYQQTPGQGLQFLFEYFSETQRNKGNFPGRFSGRQFSNSRSEMNVSTLELGDSALYLCAGSLGGGPNTEAFFGQGTRLTVV.

This clonotype was recorded many times. This sequence joins TRBV6-1 and TRBJ1-6; 7 bases agree with TRBD1. V dropped 3 bases and J dropped 11; count of bases not matched to a gene: 10. Germline V lookup: CDR1 MNHNS, CDR2 SASEGT. The CDR3 sequence is 15 residues long. The CDR3 DNA follows: TGTGCCAGCAGTGACCTGACAGGGAATGAGCCACCCCTCCACTTT. It is translated as CASSDLTGNEPPLHF.

This chain joins TRBV7-2 and TRBJ2-3, with D maybe TRBD1 (6 bases). The CDR3 consists of 15 residues. V lost 0 bases and J 3 bases, leaving 10 bases between the germline ends. Germline CDR1 and CDR2: SGHTA and FQGNSA. In nucleotides, the CDR3 is TGTGCCAGCAGCTTAGCCCTAGGACAGACAGATACGCAGTATTTT. Its translation: CASSLALGQTDTQYF.

This clonotype came up many times. The CDR3 sequence is CASSLTRGTDTQYF. The CDR3 DNA follows: TGTGCCAGCAGCTTAACTAGGGGCACAGATACGCAGTATTTT. The chain joins TRBV11-2 to TRBJ2-3; maybe TRBD2 (5 bases). V lost 2 bases, J lost 1 base, and 7 bases lay in between. This CDR3 has 14 residues. CDR1 SGHAT and CDR2 FQNNGV come from the germline V gene.